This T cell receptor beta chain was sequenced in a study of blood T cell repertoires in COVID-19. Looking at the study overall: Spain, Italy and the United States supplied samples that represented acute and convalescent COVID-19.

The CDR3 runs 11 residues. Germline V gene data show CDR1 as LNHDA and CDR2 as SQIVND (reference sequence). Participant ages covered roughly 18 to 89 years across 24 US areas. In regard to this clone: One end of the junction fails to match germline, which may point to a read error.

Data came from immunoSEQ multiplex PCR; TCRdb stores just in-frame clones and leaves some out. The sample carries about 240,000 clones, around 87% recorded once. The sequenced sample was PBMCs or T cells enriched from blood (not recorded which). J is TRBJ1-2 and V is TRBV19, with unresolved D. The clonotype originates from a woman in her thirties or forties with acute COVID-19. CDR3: CGVRSNYGYTF. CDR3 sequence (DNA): TGTGGGGTCAGGTCTAATTATGGCTACACCTTC.